This entry describes one TCR beta chain. MiXCR, run by TCRdb on the RT-PCR reads, gives a single entry per CDR3 protein. The sample carries a few hundred thousand distinct CDR3 sequences, around 13% recorded once. The sample belongs to a study of response to subunit inactivated influenza vaccine. Per the germline V gene, CDR1 is SGHAT and CDR2 is FQNNGV. The CDR3 runs to 20 residues. V was pared by 5 bases and J by 0 bases, with 17 bases of the junction left unmatched. The gene calls are TRBV11-2 and TRBJ2-1; TRBD2 matches at 9 bases. The sequencing used PBMCs from blood, collected 11 to 12 days after vaccination. This receptor was identified in a man between 45 and 60 years old who received an inactivated influenza vaccine. This chain's CDR3 is CASSPRDYLAGEGSYNEQFF. CDR3 nucleotide sequence: TGTGCCAGCAGCCCCCGTGACTATTTAGCGGGAGAGGGCTCCTACAATGAGCAGTTCTTC.